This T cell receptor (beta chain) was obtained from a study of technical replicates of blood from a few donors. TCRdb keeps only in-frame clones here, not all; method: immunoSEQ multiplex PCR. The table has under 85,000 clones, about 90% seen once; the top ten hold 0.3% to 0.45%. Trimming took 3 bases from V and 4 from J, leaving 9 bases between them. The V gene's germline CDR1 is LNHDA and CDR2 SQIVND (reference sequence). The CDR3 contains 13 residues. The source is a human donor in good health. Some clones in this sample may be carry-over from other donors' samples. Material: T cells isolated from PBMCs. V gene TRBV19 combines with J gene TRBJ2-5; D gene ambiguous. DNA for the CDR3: TGTGCCAGTAGTATCAACTTTGGAGAGACCCAGTACTTC. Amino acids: CASSINFGETQYF.